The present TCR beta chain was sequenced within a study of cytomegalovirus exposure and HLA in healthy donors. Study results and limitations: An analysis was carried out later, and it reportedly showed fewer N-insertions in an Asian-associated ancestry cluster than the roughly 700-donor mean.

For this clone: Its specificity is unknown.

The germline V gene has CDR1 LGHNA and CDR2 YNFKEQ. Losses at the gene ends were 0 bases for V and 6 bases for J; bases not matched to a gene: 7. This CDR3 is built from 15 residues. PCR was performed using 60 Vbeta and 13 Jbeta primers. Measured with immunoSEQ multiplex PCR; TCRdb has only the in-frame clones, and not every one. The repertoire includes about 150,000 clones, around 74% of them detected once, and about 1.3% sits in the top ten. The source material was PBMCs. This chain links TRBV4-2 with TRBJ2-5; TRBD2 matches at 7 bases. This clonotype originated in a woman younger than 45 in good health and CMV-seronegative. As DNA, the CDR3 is TGTGCCAGCAGCCAAGAAACTAGCGTGGTGAAGACCCAGTACTTC. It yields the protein CASSQETSVVKTQYF.